The 30 T cell receptor beta chains in this list originate from one sample, sequenced in a study of shared clonotypes between healthy human individuals. The method was immunoSEQ multiplex PCR; TCRdb's version includes in-frame clones alone and lacks a portion of them. The table has millions of clones, around 95% seen once. The sequenced sample was naive CD4+ T cells sorted from blood. The subset is: CD45RA+ positively selected. The receptors come from a man aged 18 to 30 in good health.

The J gene is TRBJ2-3, the V gene TRBV7-9, with D perhaps TRBD2 (6 bases). The germline V and J ends were trimmed by 1 base and 8 bases, with 10 bases remaining between them. The germline V gene encodes CDR1 SEHNR and CDR2 FQNEAQ (reference sequence). The CDR3 extends over 13 amino acids. The DNA of the CDR3 is TGTGCCAGCAGCTTAGACTCGGGGGTTACGCAGTATTTT. Protein product: CASSLDSGVTQYF.

This chain joins TRBV2 and TRBJ2-7; D may match TRBD1 or TRBD2 (7 bases each). This CDR3 has 17 amino acids. The V gene's germline CDR1 is SNHLY and CDR2 FYNNEI. V was clipped by 7 bases and J by 4 bases, with 26 bases between them. CDR3 DNA sequence: TGTGCCAGCAAACACAGGGGCTTACTAGCGCCGATATACGAGCAGTACTTC. This sequence encodes CASKHRGLLAPIYEQYF.

The rearrangement links TRBV7-9 to TRBJ1-2; the D is unclear. Germline CDR1 and CDR2: SEHNR and FQNEAQ (reference sequence). Deletions cut 10 bases from V and 1 base from J, with 19 bases between. The CDR3 totals 15 residues. This CDR3 reads CATQLEGYLNYGYTF. The DNA for the CDR3 is TGTGCCACCCAGCTGGAGGGTTATCTTAACTATGGCTACACCTTC.

The V call is TRBV10-1, the J call TRBJ1-1, with D possibly being TRBD1 (6 bases). The germline V gene encodes CDR1 WNHNN and CDR2 SYGVQD (reference sequence). The CDR3 contains 15 residues. The V gene lost 4 bases and the J gene lost 1 base, with 13 bases spanning the gap. CDR3 amino acids: CASSGNTGKNTEAFF. The CDR3 DNA reads TGCGCCAGCAGTGGGAACACAGGGAAGAACACTGAAGCTTTCTTT.

The CDR3 DNA reads TGTGCCAGCAGGGGACTAGCGGGGGGCCCCTACGAGCAGTACTTC. It specifies CASRGLAGGPYEQYF. This chain joins TRBV28 and TRBJ2-7; 15 bases fit TRBD2. V shed 6 bases and J 2 bases; nucleotides not matched to a gene: 2. The CDR3 is 15 amino acids. CDR1 and CDR2 (germline): MDHEN, SYDVKM.

J is TRBJ1-4 and V is TRBV7-9; D is possibly TRBD1 (5 bases). The CDR3 has 17 residues. Germline CDR1 reads SEHNR; CDR2 reads FQNEAQ (reference sequence). With 2 bases removed from V and 3 bases from J, the gap between germline ends came to 16 bases. For the CDR3, the DNA is TGTGCCAGCAGCTTACGGACACAACGGAGGGCTAATGAAAAACTGTTTTTT. This codes for CASSLRTQRRANEKLFF.

J is TRBJ1-1 and V is TRBV7-8; no definite D call. Deletions cut 1 base from V and 1 base from J, with 7 bases between. This CDR3 has 14 amino acids. Germline lookup yields CDR1 SGHVS and CDR2 FQNEAQ. This CDR3 is CASSLGQSNTEAFF. CDR3 DNA sequence: TGTGCCAGCAGCTTAGGGCAGTCGAACACTGAAGCTTTCTTT.

The chain is built from TRBV6-4 and TRBJ2-7; 13 positions agree with TRBD2. J lost 8 bases, V lost 2 bases, and 6 bases had no gene match. The CDR3 length is 15 residues. CDR1 and CDR2 (germline): MRHNA, SNTAGT. For the CDR3, the DNA is TGTGCCAGCAGTGACGGCGGACTAGCGGGAGAGAAGCAGTACTTC. Amino acids: CASSDGGLAGEKQYF.

The V gene is TRBV4-1, the J gene TRBJ2-5; possible D gene TRBD1, 5 bases. In germline, CDR1 is MGHRA, CDR2 YSYEKL. CDR3 length: 16 amino acids. V was clipped by 0 bases and J by 5 bases, with 16 bases between them. CDR3 sequence: CASSQESEQKGETQYF. The CDR3 DNA follows: TGCGCCAGCAGCCAAGAAAGTGAGCAAAAGGGGGAGACCCAGTACTTC.

Of note for this clone: A much larger clone differs from this one at a single base, so this may be a read error. This sample includes further DNA sequences coding for the same CDR3. V and J are TRBV11-2 and TRBJ1-3; D is unclear. V was shortened by 0 bases and J by 4 bases, with 4 bases between the two germline ends. This CDR3 has 13 amino acids. CDR1 SGHAT and CDR2 FQNNGV come from the germline V gene. This CDR3 reads CASSLDRGNTIYF. The CDR3, as DNA: TGTGCCAGCAGCTTAGATCGGGGAAACACCATATATTTT.

Remarks on this clone: A clone one base away is much larger, so this may be a read error. The same CDR3 arises from other DNA sequences in this sample as well. The V and J genes are TRBV7-2 and TRBJ1-2, with D maybe TRBD1 (6 bases). Germline lookup yields CDR1 SGHTA and CDR2 FQGNSA. The CDR3 contains 13 residues. Trimming pared 2 bases from V and 2 bases from J, leaving 6 bases between. CDR3 sequence reads: CASSLQGNYGYTF. Here the CDR3 DNA reads TGTGCCAGCAGCTTACAGGGGAACTATGGCTACACCTTC.

This sequence joins TRBV18 and TRBJ2-7; TRBD1 matches 7 bases. This CDR3 is built from 13 residues. Per the germline V gene, CDR1 is KGHSH and CDR2 is LQKENI. V shed 4 bases and J 4 bases; nucleotides not matched to a gene: 4. The CDR3 DNA is TGTGCCAGCTCACGAGGACAGGAATACGAGCAGTACTTC. This gives the protein CASSRGQEYEQYF.

The gene calls are TRBV28 and TRBJ1-2; the D is unclear. Trimming removed 3 bases at V and 4 bases at J, with 15 bases between. CDR3 length equals 15 residues. The V gene's germline CDR1 is MDHEN and CDR2 SYDVKM. The CDR3 DNA follows: TGTGCCAGCAGTTTTTTCGAGGGAACCCTCTATGGCTACACCTTC. Translation gives CASSFFEGTLYGYTF.

The CDR3 sequence: CASSENPAGQPQHF. CDR3 coding DNA: TGTGCCAGCAGTGAAAACCCGGCGGGTCAGCCCCAGCATTTT. The rearrangement uses TRBV6-1 and TRBJ1-5, with no clear D. Per the germline V gene, CDR1 is MNHNS and CDR2 is SASEGT. The V gene lost 2 bases and the J gene lost 6 bases, with 11 bases spanning the gap. CDR3 length: 14 amino acids.

V usage is TRBV6-5 and J usage is TRBJ1-6; no clear D. The CDR3 covers 14 residues. Germline V gives CDR1 MNHEY, CDR2 SVGAGI. Trimming cost V 2 bases and J 10 bases, with 12 bases left between them. For the CDR3, the DNA is TGTGCCAGCAGTTACGGACGTGGCTACTCACCCCTCCACTTT. Translated, it gives CASSYGRGYSPLHF.

This chain connects TRBV28 to TRBJ1-2; possible D gene TRBD1, 5 bases. V lost 5 bases, J lost 4 bases, and 8 bases lay in between. The CDR3 loop spans 12 amino acids. Per the germline V gene, CDR1 is MDHEN and CDR2 is SYDVKM. Here the CDR3 reads CASSVRVYGYTF. CDR3 nucleotides: TGTGCCAGCAGTGTCAGGGTCTATGGCTACACCTTC.

This clone was found once. The genes are TRBV10-3 and TRBJ2-7; 8 bases agree with TRBD1. The CDR3 extends over 18 amino acids. Germline V CDR1 and CDR2: ENHRY, SYGVKD. Unmatched junction bases numbered 17, after V lost 4 bases and J lost 3 bases. CDR3: CAISGGQGSGGPLYEQYF. The CDR3 nucleotides read TGTGCCATCAGTGGTGGACAGGGTTCGGGCGGGCCCCTCTACGAGCAGTACTTC.

This clone was seen just once. The rearrangement uses TRBV27 and TRBJ2-7, with a possible D match to TRBD1 (5 bases). In germline, CDR1 is MNHEY, CDR2 SMNVEV (reference sequence). The length of the CDR3 is 12 residues. Trimming took off 3 bases at V and 5 bases at J, with 8 bases between the two ends. In DNA form, the CDR3 reads TGTGCCAGCAGTTTTCAGGGAAACGAGCAGTACTTC. Translating gives CASSFQGNEQYF.

The V gene is TRBV25-1, the J gene TRBJ2-2; D ambiguous. Germline loops: CDR1 MGHDK, CDR2 SYGVNS. V was clipped by 4 bases and J by 2 bases, with 11 bases between them. The CDR3 has 15 amino acids. The CDR3, as DNA: TGTGCCAGCAGTGCGAACCGCCAAAACACCGGGGAGCTGTTTTTT. It specifies CASSANRQNTGELFF.

This sequence joins TRBV30 and TRBJ1-3, with D hard to call. CDR3 length: 12 residues. The germline V and J ends were trimmed by 3 bases and 4 bases, with 7 bases remaining between them. Germline V gene sequence: CDR1 GTSNPN, CDR2 SVGIG (reference sequence). Here the CDR3 DNA reads TGTGCCTGGAGGGCAAAGGGAAACACCATATATTTT. This gives the protein CAWRAKGNTIYF.

The CDR3 DNA reads TGTGCCAGCAGCCGGGACTCAAGTCTATCCCAAGAGACCCAGTACTTC. Protein product: CASSRDSSLSQETQYF. This chain uses TRBV11-3 with TRBJ2-5; TRBD2 is a possible D gene (6 bases). Germline CDR1 and CDR2: SGHNT and YENEEA. V lost 5 bases to trimming and J lost 1 base, with 17 bases between them. The CDR3 spans 16 residues.

The chain is built from TRBV21-1 and TRBJ1-4; the D call of TRBD1 is as the table states it, not checked on the DNA. TRBV21-1 is described as a pseudogene. The CDR3 runs to 16 residues. The CDR3, as DNA: TGTGCCAGCAGCCCCGTCGTGAACAGGGGGCGCGAAAAACTGTTTTTT. This translates into CASSPVVNRGREKLFF.

The chain is built from TRBV6-6 and TRBJ1-5; D is ambiguous. The CDR3 totals 14 residues. Germline V gene lookup returns CDR1 MNHNY and CDR2 SVGAGI (reference sequence). Between the trimmed V and J ends, which lost 2 bases and 10 bases, there was a span of 15 bases. The CDR3 here is CASSYTVRMDPQHF. The CDR3 bases are TGTGCCAGCAGTTACACGGTTCGCATGGATCCCCAGCATTTT.

This rearrangement joins TRBV11-2 to TRBJ2-3; 12 bases agree with TRBD2. The CDR3 has 16 amino acids. V gave up 4 bases and J gave up 3 bases; unmatched junction bases: 5. CDR1 and CDR2 from the germline V gene are SGHAT and FQNNGV. The CDR3 spells CASSSGLAGSTDTQYF. In nucleotides, the CDR3 is TGTGCCAGCAGCTCCGGACTAGCGGGAAGTACAGATACGCAGTATTTT.

The J gene is TRBJ2-5, the V gene TRBV9; perhaps TRBD1 as D (5 bases). CDR1 is SGDLS and CDR2 is YYNGEE in the germline V gene. V was pared by 3 bases and J by 7 bases, with 13 bases between. The CDR3 loop spans 13 amino acids. DNA of the CDR3: TGTGCCAGCAGCGAGACAGCTGGATGGACCCAGTACTTC. Translation: CASSETAGWTQYF. Variable domain in full (rest from reference TRBV9 and TRBJ2-5): DSGVTQTPKHLITATGQRVTLRCSPRSGDLSVYWYQQSLDQGLQFLIQYYNGEERAKGNILERFSAQQFPDLHSELNLSSLELGDSALYFCASSETAGWTQYFGPGTRLLVL.

The chain recombines TRBV14 with TRBJ1-6; weak D call: TRBD1 (5 bases). The CDR3 consists of 15 residues. The V and J ends lost 1 base and 10 bases respectively, with 14 bases between them. CDR1 is SGHDN and CDR2 is FVKESK in the germline V gene. This CDR3 reads CASSQVWGKGSPLHF. The DNA for the CDR3 is TGTGCCAGCAGCCAAGTGTGGGGGAAGGGGTCACCCCTCCACTTT.

This chain uses TRBV2 with TRBJ2-5; D is possibly TRBD1 (6 bases). This CDR3 has 17 residues. CDR1 and CDR2 (germline): SNHLY, FYNNEI. V was clipped by 1 base and J by 2 bases, with 17 bases between them. CDR3 loop: CASSEGLQAGTQETQYF. In nucleotides, the CDR3 is TGTGCCAGCAGTGAAGGGCTTCAAGCAGGGACACAAGAGACCCAGTACTTC.

The chain has TRBV29-1 and TRBJ2-7, with a weak D call TRBD2 (6 bases). CDR1 SQVTM and CDR2 ANQGSEA come from the germline V gene. The CDR3 has 13 amino acids. V lost 7 bases, J lost 0 bases, and 13 bases lay in between. The CDR3 here is CSARTDYSYEQYF. In nucleotides, the CDR3 is TGCAGCGCCCGAACGGACTACTCCTACGAGCAGTACTTC.

The chain combines TRBV29-1 with TRBJ1-3; D uncertain. CDR1 and CDR2 from the germline V gene are SQVTM and ANQGSEA. The CDR3 covers 14 residues. The germline V and J ends were trimmed by 0 bases and 3 bases, with 9 bases remaining between them. The CDR3 here is CSVEDLGFGNTIYF. CDR3 sequence (DNA): TGCAGCGTTGAAGATTTGGGGTTTGGAAACACCATATATTTT.

The chain uses TRBV4-1 and TRBJ1-6, with TRBD1 identical over 10 bases. Per the germline V gene, CDR1 is MGHRA and CDR2 is YSYEKL. The CDR3 sequence is 15 residues long. V lost 0 bases to trimming and J lost 9 bases; unmatched junction nucleotides: 2. CDR3 in amino acids: CASSQEGDRGSPLHF. The CDR3 nucleotides are TGCGCCAGCAGCCAAGAGGGGGACAGGGGTTCACCCCTCCACTTT.